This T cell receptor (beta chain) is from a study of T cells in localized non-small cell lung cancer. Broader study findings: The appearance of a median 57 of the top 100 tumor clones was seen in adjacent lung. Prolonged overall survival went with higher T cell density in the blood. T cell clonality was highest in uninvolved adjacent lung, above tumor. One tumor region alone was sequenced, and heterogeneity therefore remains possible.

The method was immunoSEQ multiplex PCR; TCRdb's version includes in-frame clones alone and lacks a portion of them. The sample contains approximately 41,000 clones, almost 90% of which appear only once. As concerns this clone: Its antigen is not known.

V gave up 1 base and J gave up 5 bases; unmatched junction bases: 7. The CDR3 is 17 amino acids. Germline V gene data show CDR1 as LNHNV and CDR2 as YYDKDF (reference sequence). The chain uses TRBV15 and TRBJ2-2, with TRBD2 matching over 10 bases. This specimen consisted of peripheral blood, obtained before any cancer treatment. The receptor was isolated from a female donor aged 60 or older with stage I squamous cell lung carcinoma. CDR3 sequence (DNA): TGTGCCACCAGCAGAGGGGACCCTAGCGGGAGAACCGGGGAGCTGTTTTTT. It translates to CATSRGDPSGRTGELFF.